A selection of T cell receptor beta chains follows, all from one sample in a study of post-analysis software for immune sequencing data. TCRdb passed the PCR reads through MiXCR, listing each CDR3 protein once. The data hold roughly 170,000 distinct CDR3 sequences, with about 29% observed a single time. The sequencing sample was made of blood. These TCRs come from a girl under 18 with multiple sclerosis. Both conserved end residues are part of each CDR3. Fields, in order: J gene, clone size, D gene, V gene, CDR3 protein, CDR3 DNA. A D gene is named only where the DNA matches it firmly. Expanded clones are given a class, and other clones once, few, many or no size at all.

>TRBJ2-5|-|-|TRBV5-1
CASSPLDRETQYF
TGCGCCAGCAGCCCCCTGGACCGAGAGACCCAGTACTTC
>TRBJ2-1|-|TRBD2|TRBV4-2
CASSQGQGALAGDNEQFF
TGTGCCAGCAGCCAAGGGCAGGGGGCCCTAGCGGGAGACAATGAGCAGTTCTTC
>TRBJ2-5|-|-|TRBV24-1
CATSGPAGQTEETQYF
TGTGCCACCAGTGGTCCAGCCGGACAGACAGAAGAGACCCAGTACTTC
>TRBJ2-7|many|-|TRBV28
CASRPQLGGTYEQYF
TGTGCCAGCAGACCCCAGTTGGGCGGAACCTACGAGCAGTACTTC
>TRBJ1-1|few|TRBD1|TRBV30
CAWSGRGENTEAFF
TGTGCCTGGAGTGGCAGGGGGGAAAACACTGAAGCTTTCTTT
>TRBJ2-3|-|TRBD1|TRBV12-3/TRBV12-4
CASSFAGTGSFGTQYF
TGTGCCAGCAGTTTCGCCGGGACAGGGAGTTTTGGTACGCAGTATTTT
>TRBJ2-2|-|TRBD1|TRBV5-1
CASSVQGTTGTGELFF
TGCGCCAGCAGCGTACAGGGGACCACCGGGACCGGGGAGCTGTTTTTT
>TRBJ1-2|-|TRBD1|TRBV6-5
CASSQETGVEIYGYTF
TGTGCCAGCAGCCAGGAGACAGGGGTCGAAATCTATGGCTACACCTTC
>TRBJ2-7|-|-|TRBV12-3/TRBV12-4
CASSHVLVAAYEQYF
TGTGCCAGCAGCCACGTCCTTGTAGCGGCCTACGAGCAGTACTTC
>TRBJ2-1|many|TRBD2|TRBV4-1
CASSQGLAKYNEQFF
TGCGCCAGCAGCCAAGGACTAGCGAAGTACAATGAGCAGTTCTTC
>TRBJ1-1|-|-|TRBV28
CASSFWNTEAFF
TGTGCCAGCAGTTTCTGGAACACTGAAGCTTTCTTT
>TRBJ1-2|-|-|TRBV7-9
CASSLANARGYTF
TGTGCCAGCAGCTTAGCCAACGCCCGCGGCTACACCTTC
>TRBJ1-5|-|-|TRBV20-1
CSARDELGVEGQPQHF
TGCAGTGCTAGGGATGAACTCGGGGTAGAAGGTCAGCCCCAGCATTTT
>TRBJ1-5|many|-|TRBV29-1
CSVEEGQGDQPQHF
TGCAGCGTTGAAGAGGGGCAGGGAGACCAGCCCCAGCATTTT
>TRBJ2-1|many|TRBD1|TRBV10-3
CAISGQGSYNEQFF
TGTGCCATCAGTGGACAGGGTTCCTACAATGAGCAGTTCTTC
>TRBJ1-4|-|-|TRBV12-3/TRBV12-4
CASSLSRLGEKLFF
TGTGCCAGCAGTTTATCCAGGTTGGGTGAAAAACTGTTTTTT
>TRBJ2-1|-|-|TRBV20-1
CSLPGPNEQFF
TGCAGTCTTCCGGGACCCAATGAGCAGTTCTTC
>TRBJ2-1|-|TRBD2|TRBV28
CASTSGFSPYNEQFF
TGTGCCAGCACTAGCGGGTTCTCTCCCTACAATGAGCAGTTCTTC
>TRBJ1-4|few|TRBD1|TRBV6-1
CASSWADRGEKLFF
TGTGCCAGCAGTTGGGCGGACAGGGGGGAAAAACTGTTTTTT
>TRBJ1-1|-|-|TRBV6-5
CATEITGSEAFF
TGTGCCACCGAGATAACAGGTTCCGAAGCTTTCTTT
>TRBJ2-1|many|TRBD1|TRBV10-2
CASRTGVGNEQFF
TGCGCCAGCAGGACAGGGGTGGGGAATGAGCAGTTCTTC
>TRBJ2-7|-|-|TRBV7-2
CASSRPLRFDEQYF
TGTGCCAGCAGCCGGCCTCTAAGATTCGACGAGCAGTACTTC
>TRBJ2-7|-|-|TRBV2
CASRPTALDYYEQYF
TGTGCCAGCAGGCCGACAGCGCTAGACTATTACGAGCAGTACTTC